This T cell receptor (beta chain) was found in a study of T-cell memory formation after mild COVID-19 listed by TCRdb under 2021. For the study in its entirety: Most TCR sequence clusters were specific to one of the two donors. T-cell clones expanding and contracting after mild COVID-19 in a couple of donors were tracked by longitudinal TCRalpha and TCRbeta repertoire sequencing. The cohort was made up of two young adult volunteers, one female and one male, who were previously healthy. Summary of the overall study and its limitations: Balanced CD4/CD8 phenotypes were observed for clones contracting from day 15 to 85, whereas a bias towards CD4+ was observed for a second wave of clones expanding from day 15 to 37. The detection of some responding clones in pre-infection memory suggests that pre-existing cross-reactive memory T cells joined the SARS-CoV-2 response. Contracting CD4+ clones were found mainly in CM and EM memory subsets, while CD8+ clones were enriched in EMRA. SARS-CoV-2 specificity was not confirmed for the second-wave clones peaking on day 37. Only two mild cases were covered in the study, and larger cohorts including severe cases with pre-infection samples were considered necessary.

This clonotype came up a few times. Which antigen it targets is not known. Within one base of it there is no much larger clone, and no base qualities were kept. Ficoll-Paque density gradient centrifugation was the method used to isolate PBMCs. The sequencing machine was an Illumina NovaSeq 6000. cDNA libraries for TCRalpha and TCRbeta were prepared by 5'RACE using constant-segment primers, with sample barcodes and unique molecular identifiers added. Trizol reagent was used to extract RNA from every sample. Library amplification was performed in two PCR steps, and a second sample barcode and Illumina TruSeq adapters were introduced in the second step. Libraries were sequenced on an Illumina NovaSeq with 2 x 150 bp paired-end reads. The authors' pipeline ran thus. Demultiplexing of reads and collapsing into UMI-guided consensus sequences were performed with migec v1.2.7. Using mixcr v2.1.11, UMI consensuses were aligned to TRA and TRB V and J templates and then assembled into clonotypes. A clonotype was counted as expanded or contracted only when both edgeR and NoisET called the clonotype significant, with the noise models trained on biological replicates. For edgeR calls, a false discovery rate-adjusted p below 0.01 and a log2 fold-change threshold of 1 were applied. As an exploratory analysis of dynamics, max-normalized trajectories of the 1000 most abundant clonotypes were examined by PCA with hierarchical clustering. The CD4 or CD8 phenotype of responding clones was assigned using the separately sequenced CD4+ and CD8+ repertoires. TCRdb cleaned the public reads at Q25 with fastp, built clones with MiXCR and kept in-frame beta chains. Each CDR3 protein appears once, grouped with its most common genes and DNA. The V and J calls follow TCRdb's processing rather than the paper's. Counted in this sample were fewer than 450,000 distinct CDR3 sequences; less than 25% of them appeared once. The top ten constitute around 8.8% of the sample.

The CDR3 runs 15 amino acids, cysteine and phenylalanine included. Only the CDR3 portion is preserved as DNA: 45 bases, with reading frame beginning at the first base. From a lookup of the germline V gene, CDR1 and CDR2 are SGHRS and YFSETQ. V loses 0 bases, J loses 0 bases, and the germline ends lie 7 bases apart. The sequenced material came from PBMCs or a T cell subset sorted from them (not recorded which). The chain uses TRBV5-1 and TRBJ1-3; TRBD1 could be the D gene, as 6 bases match. The receptor's source is an adult woman who had mild COVID-19 (a few samples of this study predate the infection). The sample titles of this study are shuffled in the database, so cell type and time point are left out; the donor was told from shared clones. Here the CDR3 is given as CASSLGQASGNTIYF. The DNA reads as follows: TGCGCCAGCAGCTTGGGACAGGCCTCTGGAAACACCATATATTTT.